These 20 T cell receptor beta chains came from one sample sequenced in a study of CD8 T cells in ankylosing spondylitis. TCRdb independently ran MiXCR on the 5' RACE reads; one entry per CDR3 protein. The sample records a few hundred thousand distinct CDR3 sequences, about 11% being singletons. Sequencing input: blood, either unsorted or a sorted T cell fraction (not recorded which). Every receptor here comes from a male donor with ankylosing spondylitis or in good health (not recorded which).

The sample holds a few counts of this clonotype. The chain has TRBV18 and TRBJ2-7; D may be TRBD1 or TRBD2 (6 bases each). V shed 3 bases and J shed 3 bases, with 15 bases lying between them. CDR3 length: 15 amino acids. Looked up from germline, CDR1 is KGHSH and CDR2 is LQKENI. The CDR3 DNA is TGTGCCAGCTCACCCCGAGGGGGGTCAGGCTACGAGCAGTACTTC. Protein sequence: CASSPRGGSGYEQYF.

This clonotype came up many times. The genes are TRBV6-6 and TRBJ1-6, with unresolved D. The CDR3 is 14 residues long. Germline CDR1 MNHNY, CDR2 SVGAGI (reference sequence). The ends were cut back, 10 bases at V and 7 bases at J, with 17 bases in the middle. The CDR3 DNA follows: TGTGCCACCTCCAGAGACGGAAAGAATTCACCCCTCCACTTT. It translates to CATSRDGKNSPLHF.

This clonotype was seen at least ten times. This chain joins TRBV9 and TRBJ1-2, with TRBD1 identical over 8 bases. Germline CDR1 SGDLS, CDR2 YYNGEE. There are 14 residues in the CDR3. J gave up 7 bases and V 4 bases, and 9 bases lay outside the gene matches. The CDR3 reads CASSIQAGGSGYTF. The CDR3 nucleotides read TGTGCCAGCAGCATCCAGGCAGGGGGCAGTGGCTACACCTTC.

In nucleotides, the CDR3 is TGCGCCAGCAGCTTGGCCGGCAGCGAGAGGAGTGGCTACACCTTC. Residues: CASSLAGSERSGYTF. V and J are TRBV5-1 and TRBJ1-2; D not resolved. CDR1 and CDR2 (germline): SGHRS, YFSETQ. The V and J ends lost 0 bases and 7 bases respectively, with 16 bases between them. This CDR3 is built from 15 residues.

The chain is built from TRBV7-9 and TRBJ2-1; TRBD2 matches 11 bases. J gave up 8 bases and V 1 base, and 7 bases lay outside the gene matches. Germline V lookup: CDR1 SEHNR, CDR2 FQNEAQ (reference sequence). The CDR3 is made up of 16 amino acids. The CDR3 here is CASSLVSGGAFDEQFF. In nucleotides, the CDR3 is TGTGCCAGCAGCTTAGTTAGCGGGGGGGCCTTTGATGAGCAGTTCTTC.

This clonotype was seen a handful of times. The chain couples TRBV29-1 to TRBJ2-5; D is perhaps TRBD2 (7 bases). From germline, CDR1 is SQVTM and CDR2 ANQGSEA. V lost 0 bases to trimming and J lost 13 bases, with 18 bases between them. The CDR3 spans 13 residues. The CDR3 protein is CSVEDRTGRVPYF. The CDR3 DNA follows: TGCAGCGTTGAAGATCGCACAGGGAGGGTTCCGTACTTC.

This clonotype was detected many times. The chain joins TRBV7-8 to TRBJ1-3; 9 bases map to TRBD1. Germline assignment: CDR1 SGHVS and CDR2 FQNEAQ. The CDR3 sequence is 15 residues long. The ends lost 5 bases at V and 3 bases at J; junction bases unmatched: 5. In nucleotides, the CDR3 is TGTGCCAGCAGCGACCGGGACAGGGTTGGAAACACCATATATTTT. This codes for CASSDRDRVGNTIYF.

This clonotype appeared a few times. This rearrangement joins TRBV7-2 to TRBJ2-4, with D perhaps TRBD1 (6 bases). Trimming left V 5 bases short and J 10 bases short, with 24 bases between. The CDR3 extends over 16 amino acids. The germline V gene has CDR1 SGHTA and CDR2 FQGNSA. This chain's CDR3 is CASSHRPLKQGNIQYF. Here the CDR3 DNA reads TGTGCCAGCAGCCACCGCCCGCTGAAACAGGGTAATATTCAGTACTTC.

This clonotype showed up many times. The chain couples TRBV6-5 to TRBJ2-3; 9 positions match TRBD2. V was clipped by 0 bases and J by 4 bases; unmatched bases: 2. The CDR3 is 15 amino acids. Per the germline V gene, CDR1 is MNHEY and CDR2 is SVGAGI. CDR3 region: CASSYSSGSSDTQYF. The CDR3 region has the DNA TGTGCCAGCAGTTACTCTAGCGGGAGCTCAGATACGCAGTATTTT.

This clonotype was seen repeatedly, ten times or more. The rearrangement uses TRBV3-1 and TRBJ2-3; D unresolved. The CDR3 contains 15 residues. Trimming cost V 2 bases and J 3 bases, with 12 bases left between them. Germline lookup yields CDR1 LGHDT and CDR2 YNNKEL (reference sequence). In DNA, the CDR3 is TGTGCCAGCAGCCAAATTGGAATCGGGACAGATACGCAGTATTTT. Encoded protein: CASSQIGIGTDTQYF.

This clonotype was found many times. The chain has TRBV7-9 and TRBJ2-3, with no clear D. V dropped 3 bases and J dropped 12 bases, with 13 bases sitting between them. The CDR3 length is 12 residues. The V gene's germline CDR1 is SEHNR and CDR2 FQNEAQ (reference sequence). The CDR3 DNA sequence: TGTGCCAGCAGCTTCCCGACTCTCCCCCAGTATTTT. Protein sequence: CASSFPTLPQYF.

The sample holds a few counts of this clonotype. This clone may be a read error of a much larger clone one base away. V and J are TRBV24-1 and TRBJ2-1, with 7 bases matching TRBD2. The CDR3 totals 15 residues. Germline CDR1 and CDR2: KGHDR and SFDVKD. This CDR3 is CAASGASGSYNEQFF. The CDR3 nucleotides are TGTGCCGCCAGTGGGGCTAGCGGCTCCTACAATGAGCAGTTCTTC.

There are many counts of this clonotype. This chain joins TRBV20-1 and TRBJ2-3; TRBD2 matches at 8 bases. The germline V gene encodes CDR1 DFQATT and CDR2 SNEGSKA (reference sequence). The CDR3 loop spans 18 amino acids. Trimming cost V 1 base and J 6 bases; bases outside gene matches: 18. CDR3 loop: CSARGRGGGTPSADTQYF. The DNA of the CDR3 is TGCAGTGCTAGAGGGAGGGGCGGGGGGACTCCATCCGCGGATACGCAGTATTTT.

The sample holds a few counts of this clonotype. The J gene is TRBJ2-3, the V gene TRBV11-2; D not certain. The CDR3 covers 12 residues. Trimming pared 5 bases from V and 6 bases from J, leaving 9 bases between. Germline V gene data show CDR1 as SGHAT and CDR2 as FQNNGV. The CDR3 region is CASSPPLDTQYF. CDR3 sequence (DNA): TGTGCCAGCAGCCCCCCCCTCGATACGCAGTATTTT.

The chain recombines TRBV5-1 with TRBJ1-2; the D gene is possibly TRBD1 (6 bases). CDR1 and CDR2 (germline): SGHRS, YFSETQ. CDR3 length: 16 amino acids. Trimming shortened V by 1 base and J by 0 bases, and 13 bases separated the two germline ends. The DNA for the CDR3 is TGCGCCAGCAGCTTGTCTTCGGGGGCTACTAACTATGGCTACACCTTC. Its translation: CASSLSSGATNYGYTF.

This clonotype was picked up a small number of times. The chain carries TRBV6-5 and TRBJ1-1; no reliable D call. The length of the CDR3 is 14 residues. The germline V and J ends were trimmed by 7 bases and 1 base, with 13 bases remaining between them. In germline, CDR1 is MNHEY, CDR2 SVGAGI. CDR3 bases: TGTGCCAGCACCCAGGCCCGGGAGAACACTGAAGCTTTCTTT. This encodes CASTQARENTEAFF.

The V call is TRBV12-3 or TRBV12-4, the J call TRBJ2-3; 9 bases fit TRBD2. V shed 5 bases and J 2 bases; nucleotides not matched to a gene: 11. This CDR3 has 17 residues. The CDR3 sequence: CASSPIAGAPITDTQYF. CDR3 DNA sequence: TGTGCCAGCAGTCCCATAGCGGGAGCCCCTATCACAGATACGCAGTATTTT.

This clonotype was found many times. J is TRBJ1-3 and V is TRBV20-1; D gene uncertain. V was pared by 3 bases and J by 3 bases, with 6 bases between. Germline V gene sequence: CDR1 DFQATT, CDR2 SNEGSKA (reference sequence). This CDR3 region has 12 residues. The CDR3 DNA sequence: TGCAGTGCTAGGTCGAGTGGAAACACCATATATTTT. Protein product: CSARSSGNTIYF.

This clonotype has ten or more counts. CDR3 DNA sequence: TGTGCCACCAGTGACACCGGGACTAGCGGGAGTAGCTCCTACAATGAGCAGTTCTTC. It is translated as CATSDTGTSGSSSYNEQFF. V is TRBV24-1 and J is TRBJ2-1, with 14 bases lining up with TRBD2. Germline trimming cut 4 bases from V and 0 bases from J; bases unmatched to any gene: 7. From germline, CDR1 is KGHDR and CDR2 SFDVKD. The CDR3 runs to 19 residues.

Many counts were recorded for this clonotype. The chain joins TRBV20-1 to TRBJ2-5; TRBD1 matches at 12 bases. The CDR3 is 14 amino acids. CDR1 DFQATT and CDR2 SNEGSKA come from the germline V gene (reference sequence). Trimming cost V 2 bases and J 5 bases; bases outside gene matches: 3. The CDR3 DNA is TGCAGTGCTAGAACGGGACAGGGGGCGGAGACCCAGTACTTC. Its protein product is CSARTGQGAETQYF.